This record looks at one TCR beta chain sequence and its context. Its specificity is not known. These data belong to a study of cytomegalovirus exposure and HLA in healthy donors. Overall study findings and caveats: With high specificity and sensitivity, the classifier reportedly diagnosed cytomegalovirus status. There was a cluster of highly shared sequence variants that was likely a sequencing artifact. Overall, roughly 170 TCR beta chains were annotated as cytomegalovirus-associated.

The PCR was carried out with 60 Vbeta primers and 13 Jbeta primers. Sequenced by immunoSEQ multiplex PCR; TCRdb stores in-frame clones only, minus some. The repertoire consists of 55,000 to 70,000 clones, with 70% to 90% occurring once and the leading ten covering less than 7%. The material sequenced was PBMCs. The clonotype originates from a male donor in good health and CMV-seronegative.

The CDR3 DNA is TGTGCCAGCAGCTTAGTAGGCGGCAACTATGGCTACACCTTC. Translating gives CASSLVGGNYGYTF. The chain carries TRBV7-2 and TRBJ1-2; D gene uncertain. The CDR3 loop spans 14 amino acids. V gave up 1 base and J gave up 2 bases, with 8 bases separating them. CDR1 and CDR2 from the germline V gene are SGHTA and FQGNSA.